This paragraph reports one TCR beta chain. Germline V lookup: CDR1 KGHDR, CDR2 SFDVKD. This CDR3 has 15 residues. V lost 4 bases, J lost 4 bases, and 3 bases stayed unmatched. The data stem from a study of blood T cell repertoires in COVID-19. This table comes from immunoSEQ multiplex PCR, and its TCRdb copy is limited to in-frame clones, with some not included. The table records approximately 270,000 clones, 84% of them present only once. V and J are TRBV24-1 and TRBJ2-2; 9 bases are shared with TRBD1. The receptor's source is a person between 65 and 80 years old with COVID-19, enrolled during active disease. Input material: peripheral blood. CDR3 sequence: CATSEQTGGTGELFF. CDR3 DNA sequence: TGTGCCACCAGTGAACAGACAGGGGGCACCGGGGAGCTGTTTTTT.